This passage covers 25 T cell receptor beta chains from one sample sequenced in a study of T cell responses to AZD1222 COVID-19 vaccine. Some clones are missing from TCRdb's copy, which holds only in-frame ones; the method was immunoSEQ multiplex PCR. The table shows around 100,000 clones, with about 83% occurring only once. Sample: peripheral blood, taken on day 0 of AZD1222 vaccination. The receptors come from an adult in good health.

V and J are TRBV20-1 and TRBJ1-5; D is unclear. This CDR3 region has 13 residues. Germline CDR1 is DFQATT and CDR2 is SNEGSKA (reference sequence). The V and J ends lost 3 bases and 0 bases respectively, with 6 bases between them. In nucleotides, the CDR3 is TGCAGTGCTAGTGCGGGTAGCAATCAGCCCCAGCATTTT. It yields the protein CSASAGSNQPQHF.

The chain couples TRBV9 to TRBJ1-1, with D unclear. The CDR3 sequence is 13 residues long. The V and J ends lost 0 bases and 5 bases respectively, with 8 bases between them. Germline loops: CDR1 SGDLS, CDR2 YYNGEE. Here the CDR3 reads CASSVGVGTEAFF. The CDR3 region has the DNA TGTGCCAGCAGCGTAGGTGTGGGGACTGAAGCTTTCTTT.

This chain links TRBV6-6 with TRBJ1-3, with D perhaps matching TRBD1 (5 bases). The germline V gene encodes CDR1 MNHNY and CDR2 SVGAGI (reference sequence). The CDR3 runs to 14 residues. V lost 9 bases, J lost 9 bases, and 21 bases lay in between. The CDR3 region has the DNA TGTGCCAGTAACCTCGGGGGTTTTGAGACCACCATATATTTT. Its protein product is CASNLGGFETTIYF.

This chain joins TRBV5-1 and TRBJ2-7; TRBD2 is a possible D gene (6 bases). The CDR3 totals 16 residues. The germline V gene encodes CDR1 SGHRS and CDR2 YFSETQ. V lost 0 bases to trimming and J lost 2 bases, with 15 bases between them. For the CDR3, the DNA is TGCGCCAGCAGCTTGGATTTAGGGGCGGGAACCTACGAGCAGTACTTC. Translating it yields CASSLDLGAGTYEQYF.

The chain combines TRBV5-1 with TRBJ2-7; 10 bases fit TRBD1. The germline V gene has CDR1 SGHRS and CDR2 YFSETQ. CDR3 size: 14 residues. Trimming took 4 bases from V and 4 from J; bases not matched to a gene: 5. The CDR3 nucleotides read TGCGCCAGCAGCACAGGGGACAGGGGTTACGAGCAGTACTTC. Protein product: CASSTGDRGYEQYF.

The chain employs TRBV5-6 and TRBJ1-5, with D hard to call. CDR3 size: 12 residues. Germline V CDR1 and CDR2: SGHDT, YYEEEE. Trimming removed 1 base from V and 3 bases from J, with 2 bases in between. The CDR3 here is CASSLPNQPQHF. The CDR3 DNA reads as TGTGCCAGCAGCTTGCCCAATCAGCCCCAGCATTTT.

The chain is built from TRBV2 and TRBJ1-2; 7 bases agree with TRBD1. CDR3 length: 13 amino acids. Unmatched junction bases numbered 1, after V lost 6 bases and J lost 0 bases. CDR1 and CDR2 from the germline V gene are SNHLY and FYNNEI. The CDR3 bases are TGTGCCAGCAGGGGGACAGCTAACTATGGCTACACCTTC. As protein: CASRGTANYGYTF.

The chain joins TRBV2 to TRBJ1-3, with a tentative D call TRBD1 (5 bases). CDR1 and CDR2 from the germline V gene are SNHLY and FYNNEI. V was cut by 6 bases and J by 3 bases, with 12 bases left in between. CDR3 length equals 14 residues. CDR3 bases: TGTGCCAGCAGGCCCCAGGGTAGTGGAAACACCATATATTTT. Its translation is CASRPQGSGNTIYF. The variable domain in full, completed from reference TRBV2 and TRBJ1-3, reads EPEVTQTPSHQVTQMGQEVILRCVPISNHLYFYWYRQILGQKVEFLVSFYNNEISEKSEIFDDQFSVERPDGSNFTLKIRSTKLEDSAMYFCASRPQGSGNTIYFGEGSWLTVV.

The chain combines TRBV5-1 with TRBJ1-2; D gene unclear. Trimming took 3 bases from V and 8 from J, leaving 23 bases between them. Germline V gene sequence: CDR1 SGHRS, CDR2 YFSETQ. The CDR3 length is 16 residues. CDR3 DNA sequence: TGCGCCAGCAGCTCCACATACCCGGACGGTCTATTGGGCTACACCTTC. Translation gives CASSSTYPDGLLGYTF.

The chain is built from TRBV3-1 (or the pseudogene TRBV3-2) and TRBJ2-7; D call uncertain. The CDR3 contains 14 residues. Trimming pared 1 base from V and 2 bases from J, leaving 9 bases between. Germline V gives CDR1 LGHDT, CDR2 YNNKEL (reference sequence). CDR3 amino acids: CASSQGVGAYEQYF. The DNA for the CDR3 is TGTGCCAGCAGCCAAGGGGTCGGAGCCTACGAGCAGTACTTC.

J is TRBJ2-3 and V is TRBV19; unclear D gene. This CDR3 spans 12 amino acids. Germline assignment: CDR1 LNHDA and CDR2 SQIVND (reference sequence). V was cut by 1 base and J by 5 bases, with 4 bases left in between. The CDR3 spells CASSIGEDTQYF. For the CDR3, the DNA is TGTGCCAGTAGTATAGGGGAAGATACGCAGTATTTT.

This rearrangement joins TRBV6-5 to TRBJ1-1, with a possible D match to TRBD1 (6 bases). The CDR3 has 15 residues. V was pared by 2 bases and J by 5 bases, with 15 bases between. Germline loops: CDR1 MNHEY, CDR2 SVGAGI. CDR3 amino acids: CASSYGGPRLTEAFF. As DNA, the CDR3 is TGTGCCAGCAGTTACGGGGGGCCGAGGTTGACTGAAGCTTTCTTT.

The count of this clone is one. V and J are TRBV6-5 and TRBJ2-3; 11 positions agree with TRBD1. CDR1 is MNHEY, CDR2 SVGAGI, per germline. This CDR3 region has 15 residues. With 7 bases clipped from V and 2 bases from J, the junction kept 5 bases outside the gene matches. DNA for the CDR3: TGTGCCAGCATCCGGACAGGGGGCACCACAGATACGCAGTATTTT. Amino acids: CASIRTGGTTDTQYF.

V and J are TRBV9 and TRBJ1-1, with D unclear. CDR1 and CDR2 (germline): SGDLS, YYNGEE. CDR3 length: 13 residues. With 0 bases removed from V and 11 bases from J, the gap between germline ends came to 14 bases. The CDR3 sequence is CASSVDNSAGAFF. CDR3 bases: TGTGCCAGCAGCGTAGATAACAGTGCCGGGGCTTTCTTT.

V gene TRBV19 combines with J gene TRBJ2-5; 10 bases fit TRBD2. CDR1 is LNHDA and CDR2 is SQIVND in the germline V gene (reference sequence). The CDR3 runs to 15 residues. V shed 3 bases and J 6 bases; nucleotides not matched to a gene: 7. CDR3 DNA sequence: TGTGCCAGTAGTATTGGACTAGCGGCGCAGAAGACCCAGTACTTC. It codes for CASSIGLAAQKTQYF.

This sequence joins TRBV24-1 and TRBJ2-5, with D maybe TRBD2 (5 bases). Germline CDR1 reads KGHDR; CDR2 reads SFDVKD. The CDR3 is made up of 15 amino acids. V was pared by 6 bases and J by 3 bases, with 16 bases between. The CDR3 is CATSPGGTAEETQYF. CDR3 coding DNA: TGTGCCACCAGTCCCGGAGGCACAGCGGAAGAGACCCAGTACTTC.

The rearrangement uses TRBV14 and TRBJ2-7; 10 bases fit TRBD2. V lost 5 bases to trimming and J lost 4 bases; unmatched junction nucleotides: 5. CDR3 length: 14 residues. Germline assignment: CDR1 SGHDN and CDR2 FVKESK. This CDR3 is CASSKLAGVYEQYF. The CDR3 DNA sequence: TGTGCCAGCAGCAAGCTAGCGGGGGTATACGAGCAGTACTTC.

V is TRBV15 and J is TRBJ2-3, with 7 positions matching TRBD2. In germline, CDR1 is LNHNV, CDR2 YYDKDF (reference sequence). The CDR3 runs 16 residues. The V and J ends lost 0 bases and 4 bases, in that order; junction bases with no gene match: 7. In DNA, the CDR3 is TGTGCCACCAGCAGAGATGCGGGAGCAAGCGCAGATACGCAGTATTTT. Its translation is CATSRDAGASADTQYF.

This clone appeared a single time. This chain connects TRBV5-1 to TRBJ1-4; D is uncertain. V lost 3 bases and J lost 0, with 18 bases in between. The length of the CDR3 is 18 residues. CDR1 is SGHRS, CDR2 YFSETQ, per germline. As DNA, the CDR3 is TGCGCCAGCAGCTCAATGGACCTAAGATTTGCAACTAATGAAAAACTGTTTTTT. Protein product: CASSSMDLRFATNEKLFF. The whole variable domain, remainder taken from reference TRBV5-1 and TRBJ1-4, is KAGVTQTPRYLIKTRGQQVTLSCSPISGHRSVSWYQQTPGQGLQFLFEYFSETQRNKGNFPGRFSGRQFSNSRSEMNVSTLELGDSALYLCASSSMDLRFATNEKLFFGSGTQLSVL.

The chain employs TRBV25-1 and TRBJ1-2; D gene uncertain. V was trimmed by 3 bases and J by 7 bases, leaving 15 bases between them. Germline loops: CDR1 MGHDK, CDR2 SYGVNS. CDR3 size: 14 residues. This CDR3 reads CASSDIPLRGGYTF. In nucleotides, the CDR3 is TGTGCCAGCAGTGACATACCCCTCCGGGGTGGCTACACCTTC.

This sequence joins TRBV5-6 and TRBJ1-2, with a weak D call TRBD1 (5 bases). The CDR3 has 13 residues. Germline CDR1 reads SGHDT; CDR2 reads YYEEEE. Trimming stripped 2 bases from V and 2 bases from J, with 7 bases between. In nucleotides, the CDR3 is TGTGCCAGCAGCTTATCAGGGAACTATGGCTACACCTTC. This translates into CASSLSGNYGYTF. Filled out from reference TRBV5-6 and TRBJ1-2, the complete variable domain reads DAGVTQSPTHLIKTRGQQVTLRCSPKSGHDTVSWYQQALGQGPQFIFQYYEEEERQRGNFPDRFSGHQFPNYSSELNVNALLLGDSALYLCASSLSGNYGYTFGSGTRLTVV.

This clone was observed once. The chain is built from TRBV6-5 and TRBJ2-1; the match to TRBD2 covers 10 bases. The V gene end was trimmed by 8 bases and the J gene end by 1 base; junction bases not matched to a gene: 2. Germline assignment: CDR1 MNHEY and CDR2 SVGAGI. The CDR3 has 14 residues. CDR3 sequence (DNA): TGTGCCAGCGAGCGGGGGGGATCCTACAATGAGCAGTTCTTC. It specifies CASERGGSYNEQFF.

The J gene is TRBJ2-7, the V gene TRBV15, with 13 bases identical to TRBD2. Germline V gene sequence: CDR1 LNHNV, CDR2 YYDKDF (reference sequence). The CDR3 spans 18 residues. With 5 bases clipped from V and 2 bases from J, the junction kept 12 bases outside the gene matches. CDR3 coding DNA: TGTGCCACCAGCCCAAGACTAGCGGGAGGCATGAGGGCCTACGAGCAGTACTTC. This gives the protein CATSPRLAGGMRAYEQYF.

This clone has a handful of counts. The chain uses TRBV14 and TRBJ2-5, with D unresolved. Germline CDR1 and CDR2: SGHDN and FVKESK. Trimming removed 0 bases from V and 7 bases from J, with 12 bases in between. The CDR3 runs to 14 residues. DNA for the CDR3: TGTGCCAGCAGCCAAGAGGCCTCGTCAGGGACCCAGTACTTC. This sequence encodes CASSQEASSGTQYF. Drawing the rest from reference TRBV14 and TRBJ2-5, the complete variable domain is EAGVTQFPSHSVIEKGQTVTLRCDPISGHDNLYWYRRVMGKEIKFLLHFVKESKQDESGMPNNRFLAERTGGTYSTLKVQPAELEDSGVYFCASSQEASSGTQYFGPGTRLLVL.

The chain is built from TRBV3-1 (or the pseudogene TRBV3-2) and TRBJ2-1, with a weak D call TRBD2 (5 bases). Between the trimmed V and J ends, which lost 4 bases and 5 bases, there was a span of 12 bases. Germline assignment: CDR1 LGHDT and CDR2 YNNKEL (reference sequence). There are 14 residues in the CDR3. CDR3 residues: CASSLSSSHNEQFF. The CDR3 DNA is TGTGCCAGCAGCCTCTCGTCTAGCCACAATGAGCAGTTCTTC.